This TCR beta chain was documented in a study of T-cell memory formation after mild COVID-19. General study results and limits: Pre-infection memory carried some responding clones, suggesting that cross-reactive memory joined. Clones contracting across day 15 to 85 had a balanced CD4/CD8 profile; later expanding clones leaned CD4+.

5'RACE with constant-segment primers yielded barcoded, UMI-tagged TCR alpha and TCR beta cDNA libraries. One entry per CDR3 protein, called by TCRdb with MiXCR from the 5' RACE reads. The sample lists 250,000 to 300,000 distinct CDR3 sequences; around 16% were seen once. To note about this clonotype: Its antigen is unidentified.

V was trimmed by 4 bases and J by 5 bases, leaving 13 bases between them. Germline lookup yields CDR1 SGHRS and CDR2 YFSETQ. This CDR3 is 14 amino acids long. The sequence came from a young man who had mild COVID-19 (a few samples of this study predate the infection). Cell type and time point are not known. The chain joins TRBV5-1 to TRBJ2-1, with D unresolved. The sequenced sample was PBMCs or a T cell subset sorted from them (not recorded which). CDR3 in DNA: TGCGCCAGCAGCCTCGCCGGCAGAAACAATGAGCAGTTCTTC. It yields the protein CASSLAGRNNEQFF.